One sample yielded the 9 T cell receptor beta chains listed below, sequenced in a study of shared clonotypes between healthy human individuals. Sequencing used immunoSEQ multiplex PCR; TCRdb keeps in-frame clones, though not all of them. This sample has roughly 1,500,000 clones, with under 99% found just once. The sequencing input was naive CD4+ T cells sorted from blood. The subset was: CD45RA+ positively selected. Source of these receptors: a young man in good health.

The genes are TRBV9 and TRBJ2-3; 7 bases map to TRBD2. The V and J ends lost 6 bases and 0 bases, in that order; junction bases with no gene match: 7. Germline CDR1 reads SGDLS; CDR2 reads YYNGEE. This CDR3 spans 15 amino acids. In DNA form, the CDR3 reads TGTGCCAGCACTAGCGGAGTGGGTAGCACAGATACGCAGTATTTT. This encodes CASTSGVGSTDTQYF.

The V call is TRBV29-1, the J call TRBJ2-7; either TRBD1 or TRBD2 may supply D (5 bases each). The germline V gene has CDR1 SQVTM and CDR2 ANQGSEA. The germline V and J ends were trimmed by 5 bases and 8 bases, with 19 bases remaining between them. The CDR3 has 13 amino acids. CDR3 sequence: CSVKRGQAFQQYF. CDR3 nucleotides: TGCAGCGTTAAACGGGGCCAGGCGTTCCAGCAGTACTTC.

The chain is built from TRBV18 and TRBJ1-2, with D perhaps TRBD1 (6 bases). V was clipped by 2 bases and J by 7 bases, with 17 bases between them. The CDR3 has 15 residues. In germline, CDR1 is KGHSH, CDR2 LQKENI. DNA for the CDR3: TGTGCCAGCTCACCAGTTTTAGCAGGGGCAGGTGGCTACACCTTC. Its protein is CASSPVLAGAGGYTF. Together with reference TRBV18 and TRBJ1-2, the CDR3 gives the full variable domain: NAGVMQNPRHLVRRRGQEARLRCSPMKGHSHVYWYRQLPEEGLKFMVYLQKENIIDESGMPKERFSAEFPKEGPSILRIQQVVRGDSAAYFCASSPVLAGAGGYTFGSGTRLTVV.

This chain connects TRBV7-9 to TRBJ2-7; 8 bases match TRBD2. This CDR3 contains 14 residues. V lost 6 bases, J lost 6 bases, and 10 bases stayed unmatched. The germline gives CDR1 SEHNR, CDR2 FQNEAQ (reference sequence). The CDR3 bases are TGTGCCAGCAGTTATAGCGGGACGCCTGGCGAGCAGTACTTC. This codes for CASSYSGTPGEQYF.

The J gene is TRBJ2-6, the V gene TRBV10-3; no reliable D call. Germline CDR1 ENHRY, CDR2 SYGVKD. V lost 8 bases, J lost 0 bases, and 8 bases lay in between. The CDR3 has 14 amino acids. The CDR3 DNA sequence: TGTGCCATCTCAACGAGCTCTGGGGCCAACGTCCTGACTTTC. Protein: CAISTSSGANVLTF.

V usage is TRBV19 and J usage is TRBJ2-2; D unresolved. Trimming removed 3 bases from V and 4 bases from J, with 12 bases in between. CDR3 length: 15 residues. Germline lookup yields CDR1 LNHDA and CDR2 SQIVND (reference sequence). The CDR3 reads CASSIRRPVTGELFF. CDR3 coding DNA: TGTGCCAGTAGTATCCGCCGCCCCGTCACCGGGGAGCTGTTTTTT.

The chain couples TRBV7-9 to TRBJ2-1; tentatively, D is TRBD2 (6 bases). With 8 bases removed from V and 3 bases from J, the gap between germline ends came to 20 bases. Germline values: CDR1 SEHNR, CDR2 FQNEAQ (reference sequence). The CDR3 is 16 amino acids. The chain's CDR3 is CASSTIADRDYNEQFF. For the CDR3, the DNA is TGTGCCAGCTCTACCATAGCGGACCGAGACTACAATGAGCAGTTCTTC.

Comment on this clone: This sample also contains other DNA sequences that code for the same CDR3. This rearrangement joins TRBV18 to TRBJ2-7; D possibly corresponds to TRBD2 (5 bases). Germline loops: CDR1 KGHSH, CDR2 LQKENI. The germline V and J ends were trimmed by 2 bases and 3 bases, with 8 bases remaining between them. There are 13 residues in the CDR3. CDR3 coding DNA: TGTGCCAGCTCACCATTAGGGAGCTACGAGCAGTACTTC. Its protein product is CASSPLGSYEQYF.

This chain uses TRBV18 with TRBJ2-1; 9 nucleotides line up with TRBD1. Germline CDR1 KGHSH, CDR2 LQKENI. The CDR3 runs 16 residues. After removal of 4 bases from V and 5 bases from J, the junction contained 9 bases not matched to a gene. As DNA, the CDR3 is TGTGCCAGCTCACAATTTTGGACAGGGGTCAACAATGAGCAGTTCTTC. Translating gives CASSQFWTGVNNEQFF.